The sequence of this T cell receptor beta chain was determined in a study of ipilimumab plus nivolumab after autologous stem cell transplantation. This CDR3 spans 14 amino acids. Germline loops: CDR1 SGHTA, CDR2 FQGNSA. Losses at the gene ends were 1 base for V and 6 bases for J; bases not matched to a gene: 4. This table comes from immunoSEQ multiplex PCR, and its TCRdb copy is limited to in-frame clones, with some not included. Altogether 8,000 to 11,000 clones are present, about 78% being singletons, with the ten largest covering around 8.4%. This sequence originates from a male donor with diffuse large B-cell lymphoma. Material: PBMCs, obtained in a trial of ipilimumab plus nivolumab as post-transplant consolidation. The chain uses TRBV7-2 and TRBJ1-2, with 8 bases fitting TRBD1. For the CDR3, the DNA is TGTGCCAGCAGCTTAGTACAGGGGGTGGATGGCTACACCTTC. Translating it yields CASSLVQGVDGYTF.